This TCR beta chain is drawn from a study of blood T cells in healthy people across ages. Broader study findings: The fall in TCR beta diversity per million T cells was roughly linear with age. With donor CMV status unknown, expanded clonotype changes were possibly confounded.

V lost 8 bases and J lost 6; bases outside the gene matches: 3. The germline CDR1 and CDR2 sequences are MDHEN and SYDVKM. This CDR3 is 13 amino acids long. This clonotype was counted at least ten times. Its cognate antigen is unknown. Then a second PCR, running about 6 to 12 cycles, was carried out with a sample-barcoded 5' primer and a J-beta primer mix. A single record per CDR3 protein comes from TCRdb applying MiXCR to the 5' RACE reads. This sample has approximately 1,700,000 distinct CDR3 sequences; about 39% occur once, and the top ten carry 23%. Input material: blood. The clonotype originates from a human donor in good health. The chain is built from TRBV28 and TRBJ1-4; TRBD1 aligns across 10 bases. This CDR3 reads CASRGQGYEKLFF. Here the CDR3 DNA reads TGTGCCAGCCGGGGACAGGGGTATGAAAAACTGTTTTTT.